The subject of this entry is one T cell receptor beta chain. The data were taken from a study of blood T cell repertoires in COVID-19. As for the study in general: From the United States, Italy and Spain came samples of acute and convalescent COVID-19.

This CDR3 region has 11 residues. V lost 10 bases to trimming and J lost 5 bases, with 9 bases between them. Authors' processing steps: Amplification of reference gene primers was used by the study to estimate nucleated cell counts. TCRdb keeps only in-frame clones here, not all; method: immunoSEQ multiplex PCR. V and J calls and clone size are given by that table; D and trimming were obtained from the DNA. Among approximately 230,000 clones listed, around 83% were seen once. The sequence derives from a man older than 75 with acute or convalescent COVID-19. The specimen was peripheral blood. This chain connects TRBV12-3 or TRBV12-4 to TRBJ1-5; D not certain. The CDR3 spells CATGEYQPQHF. CDR3 bases: TGTGCCACCGGGGAGTATCAGCCCCAGCATTTT.